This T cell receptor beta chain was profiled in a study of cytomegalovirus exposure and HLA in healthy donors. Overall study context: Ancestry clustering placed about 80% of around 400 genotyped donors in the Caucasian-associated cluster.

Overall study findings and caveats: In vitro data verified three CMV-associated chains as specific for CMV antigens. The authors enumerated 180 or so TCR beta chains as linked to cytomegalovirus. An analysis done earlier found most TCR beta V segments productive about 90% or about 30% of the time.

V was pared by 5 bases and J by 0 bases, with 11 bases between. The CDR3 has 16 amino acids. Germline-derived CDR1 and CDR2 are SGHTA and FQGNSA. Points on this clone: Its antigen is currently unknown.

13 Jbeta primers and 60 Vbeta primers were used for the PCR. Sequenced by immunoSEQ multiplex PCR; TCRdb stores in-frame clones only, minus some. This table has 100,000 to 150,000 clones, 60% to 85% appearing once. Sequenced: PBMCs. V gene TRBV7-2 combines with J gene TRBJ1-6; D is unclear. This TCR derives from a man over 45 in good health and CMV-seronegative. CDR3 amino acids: CASSPTLGSYNSPLHF. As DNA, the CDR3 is TGTGCCAGCAGCCCAACCCTCGGCTCCTATAATTCACCCCTCCACTTT.